These 23 T cell receptor beta chains were all obtained from the same sample, sequenced in a study of blood T cells in healthy people across ages. For the second PCR, which ran for roughly 7 to 11 cycles, a sample-barcoded 5' primer and a J-beta primer mix were used. TCRdb re-derived calls from the 5' RACE reads in MiXCR, one entry per CDR3 protein. The data contain 2 million or so distinct CDR3 sequences, roughly 49% of them singletons. Specimen: blood. The receptor set was obtained from a woman between 35 and 50 years old in good health.

This clonotype occurred many times. The V call is TRBV11-1, the J call TRBJ2-1; D ambiguous. V shed 4 bases and J shed 10 bases, with 11 bases lying between them. The CDR3 has 12 amino acids. Germline V CDR1 and CDR2: SGHAT, FQDESV (reference sequence). The CDR3 sequence is CASSSQPTEQFF. The CDR3 nucleotides read TGTGCCAGCAGCTCCCAACCGACCGAGCAGTTCTTC.

This CDR3 reads CASKSDNTDTQYF. CDR3 nucleotide sequence: TGTGCCAGCAAATCGGACAATACAGATACGCAGTATTTT. The chain has TRBV6-6 and TRBJ2-3; the D gene is possibly TRBD1 (5 bases). The CDR3 sequence is 13 residues long. V lost 7 bases and J 3 bases, leaving 11 bases between the germline ends. Germline V gene sequence: CDR1 MNHNY, CDR2 SVGAGI (reference sequence).

The CDR3 region has the DNA TGTGCCAGCAGCTTAGGCTCCTGGAACGAGCAGTACTTC. Encoded protein: CASSLGSWNEQYF. The chain carries TRBV7-2 and TRBJ2-5; no reliable D call. The DNA end lines up better with TRBJ2-7; the J call may be wrong. The CDR3 is 13 residues long. Germline CDR1 is SGHTA and CDR2 is FQGNSA.

This chain connects TRBV28 to TRBJ2-7; 8 positions agree with TRBD1. The germline CDR1 and CDR2 sequences are MDHEN and SYDVKM. This CDR3 comprises 12 residues. Trimming removed 10 bases from V and 5 bases from J; junction bases left unmatched: 7. The CDR3 DNA sequence: TGTGCCACCGGACAGGGACCCCACGAGCAGTACTTC. Its protein is CATGQGPHEQYF.

V is TRBV4-3 and J is TRBJ2-5; 9 nucleotides align to TRBD2. Trimming at V came to 0 bases and at J to 2 bases, leaving 10 bases not matched to a gene. Germline CDR1 reads LGHNA; CDR2 reads YSLEER. The CDR3 is 18 amino acids. The CDR3, as DNA: TGCGCCAGCAGCCAAGATGTCCCTGGCGGGGGGGGACAAGAGACCCAGTACTTC. Its translation: CASSQDVPGGGGQETQYF.

This clonotype occurred a few times. The rearrangement uses TRBV4-2 and TRBJ2-3, with D uncertain. Per germline, CDR1 LGHNA and CDR2 YNFKEQ. CDR3 size: 13 residues. V gave up 5 bases and J gave up 6 bases, with 12 bases separating them. CDR3 coding DNA: TGTGCCAGCAGCACCGGCCAGATCGATACGCAGTATTTT. Residues: CASSTGQIDTQYF.

J is TRBJ2-4 and V is TRBV24-1; possible D gene TRBD1, 5 bases. This CDR3 has 13 residues. Germline V gives CDR1 KGHDR, CDR2 SFDVKD. V dropped 3 bases and J dropped 15 bases, with 17 bases sitting between them. The CDR3 reads CATSDPPGAMMYF. CDR3 bases: TGTGCCACCAGTGATCCACCTGGGGCGATGATGTACTTC.

This chain uses TRBV27 with TRBJ1-1; 7 bases match TRBD1. Germline CDR1 and CDR2: MNHEY and SMNVEV (reference sequence). With V trimmed by 6 bases and J by 1 base, 8 bases remained unmatched. This CDR3 is built from 15 residues. CDR3 loop: CASRSTGKKNTEAFF. CDR3 coding DNA: TGTGCCAGCAGATCGACAGGGAAAAAGAACACTGAAGCTTTCTTT.

V gene TRBV27 combines with J gene TRBJ2-7; TRBD2 agrees at 8 bases. Matching the DNA end better, TRBJ2-5 makes the J call doubtful. This CDR3 has 18 amino acids. Germline CDR1 MNHEY, CDR2 SMNVEV (reference sequence). CDR3 sequence reads: CASSSVGGARGGRETQYF. The CDR3 bases are TGTGCCAGCAGTTCGGTCGGGGGGGCCCGTGGGGGTAGAGAGACCCAGTACTTC.

The V gene is TRBV28, the J gene TRBJ2-4; 11 positions agree with TRBD1. Germline V lookup: CDR1 MDHEN, CDR2 SYDVKM. The CDR3 contains 15 residues. Trimming removed 11 bases from V and 8 bases from J; junction bases left unmatched: 14. Here the CDR3 DNA reads TGTGCCGGCGACGGCGAGGGGACAGGGGGACACATTCAGTACTTC. Translating it yields CAGDGEGTGGHIQYF.

This rearrangement joins TRBV7-2 to TRBJ2-4, with D perhaps assigned TRBD1 or TRBD2 (6 bases each). The better agreement between TRBJ2-7 and the DNA end casts doubt on the J call. This CDR3 comprises 14 residues. CDR1 and CDR2 from the germline V gene are SGHTA and FQGNSA. DNA for the CDR3: TGTGCCAGCAGCGCGGGACAACCTGGATACGAGCAGTACTTC. Translated: CASSAGQPGYEQYF.

This clonotype was recorded at least ten times. The chain employs TRBV20-1 and TRBJ2-3; 8 nucleotides match TRBD2. The CDR3 covers 15 residues. Germline CDR1 is DFQATT and CDR2 is SNEGSKA (reference sequence). The V gene end was trimmed by 5 bases and the J gene end by 5 bases; junction bases not matched to a gene: 12. In nucleotides, the CDR3 is TGCAGTGCTGGGGGGGGGACTAGTGGTAAAGATACGCAGTATTTT. It yields the protein CSAGGGTSGKDTQYF.

The chain joins TRBV11-2 to TRBJ2-3; 7 bases are a match to TRBD1. V shed 5 bases, J shed 0 bases, and the junction held 8 bases outside the gene matches. Germline V CDR1 and CDR2: SGHAT, FQNNGV. The CDR3 totals 16 residues. The CDR3 sequence: CASSMGTASSTDTQYF. In DNA, the CDR3 is TGTGCCAGCAGCATGGGGACAGCCTCTAGCACAGATACGCAGTATTTT. Drawing the rest from reference TRBV11-2 and TRBJ2-3, the complete variable domain is EAGVAQSPRYKIIEKRQSVAFWCNPISGHATLYWYQQILGQGPKLLIQFQNNGVVDDSQLPKDRFSAERLKGVDSTLKIQPAKLEDSAVYLCASSMGTASSTDTQYFGPGTRLTVL.

This chain links TRBV27 with TRBJ1-2, with 9 bases identical to TRBD1. V gave up 4 bases and J gave up 4 bases; unmatched junction bases: 10. Looked up from germline, CDR1 is MNHEY and CDR2 is SMNVEV (reference sequence). The CDR3 covers 16 residues. The CDR3 reads CASSYAGQGGGYGYTF. The CDR3 DNA is TGTGCCAGCAGTTACGCGGGACAGGGCGGTGGCTATGGCTACACCTTC.

The J gene is TRBJ2-7, the V gene TRBV28, with 10 bases lining up with TRBD1. Per germline, CDR1 MDHEN and CDR2 SYDVKM. This CDR3 spans 16 amino acids. The ends lost 5 bases at V and 6 bases at J; junction bases unmatched: 13. The CDR3 bases are TGTGCCAGCAGTCCTTTGACAGGGGGCGCGGCCGGCGAGCAGTACTTC. As protein: CASSPLTGGAAGEQYF.

This clonotype has just a few counts. The chain couples TRBV15 to TRBJ1-2; no firm D call. Trimming removed 3 bases from V and 7 bases from J, with 15 bases in between. The germline gives CDR1 LNHNV, CDR2 YYDKDF (reference sequence). The CDR3 is 14 residues long. The CDR3: CATSSSGNSAGYTF. As DNA, the CDR3 is TGTGCCACCAGCAGCTCTGGGAACAGTGCTGGCTACACCTTC. Full variable domain (rest looked up from reference TRBV15 and TRBJ1-2): DAMVIQNPRYQVTQFGKPVTLSCSQTLNHNVMYWYQQKSSQAPKLLFHYYDKDFNNEADTPDNFQSRRPNTSFCFLDIRSPGLGDTAMYLCATSSSGNSAGYTFGSGTRLTVV.

Only a few counts were recorded for this clonotype. This rearrangement joins TRBV7-2 to TRBJ1-4, with 8 bases identical to TRBD1. CDR1 SGHTA and CDR2 FQGNSA come from the germline V gene. The CDR3 runs to 14 residues. V was clipped by 6 bases and J by 7 bases; unmatched bases: 7. The CDR3 is CASSQDRVGEKLFF. The CDR3 region has the DNA TGTGCCAGCAGTCAGGACAGGGTGGGTGAAAAACTGTTTTTT.

This clonotype was counted between two and nine times. The chain links TRBV12-3 or TRBV12-4 to TRBJ1-4; tentatively, D is TRBD1 (6 bases). V shed 1 base and J shed 4 bases, with 10 bases lying between them. The CDR3 has 15 amino acids. The CDR3 coding sequence is TGTGCCAGCAGTTTAGTAGGGGGAGTTAATGAAAAACTGTTTTTT. It encodes CASSLVGGVNEKLFF.

This rearrangement joins TRBV4-1 to TRBJ2-5; 10 bases line up with TRBD2. The germline V gene has CDR1 MGHRA and CDR2 YSYEKL. The CDR3 sequence is 17 residues long. The V gene end was trimmed by 0 bases and the J gene end by 2 bases; junction bases not matched to a gene: 6. The CDR3 nucleotides are TGCGCCAGCAGCCAAGATCCAAGTAGCGGGGGGCAAGAGACCCAGTACTTC. This translates into CASSQDPSSGGQETQYF.

This clonotype has a handful of counts. This chain links TRBV6-2 or TRBV6-3 with TRBJ2-7, with D possibly being TRBD1 or TRBD2 (5 bases each). The CDR3 covers 13 residues. Trimming took off 6 bases at V and 3 bases at J, with 12 bases between the two ends. The V gene's germline CDR1 is MNHEY and CDR2 SVGEGT. The CDR3 region is CASRGTGDYEQYF. The CDR3 DNA is TGTGCCAGCAGGGGGACCGGTGACTACGAGCAGTACTTC.

This sequence joins TRBV7-6 and TRBJ2-7; TRBD1 might be the D (5 bases). Germline V gene data show CDR1 as SGHVS and CDR2 as FNYEAQ. The V end was cut by 6 bases, the J end by 0 bases, with 18 bases between. CDR3 length: 16 residues. The CDR3 is CASSPRRTLSSYEQYF. The CDR3 nucleotides are TGTGCCAGCAGTCCACGACGGACACTTAGCTCCTACGAGCAGTACTTC.

This sequence joins TRBV5-1 and TRBJ2-1; 7 bases are shared with TRBD1. CDR1 and CDR2 (germline): SGHRS, YFSETQ. The CDR3 runs 15 residues. J lost 5 bases, V lost 0 bases, and 5 bases had no gene match. CDR3 sequence (DNA): TGCGCCAGCAGCTTGGTCGAGACAGGGAACAATGAGCAGTTCTTC. Its protein is CASSLVETGNNEQFF.

V and J are TRBV29-1 and TRBJ1-1, with D possibly TRBD1 on 5 matching bases. CDR3 size: 11 residues. Germline V gene data show CDR1 as SQVTM and CDR2 as ANQGSEA. V was cut by 7 bases and J by 0 bases, with 6 bases left in between. The chain's CDR3 is CSETVNTEAFF. Written as DNA, the CDR3 is TGCAGCGAGACAGTGAACACTGAAGCTTTCTTT. Combining the CDR3 with reference TRBV29-1 and TRBJ1-1 gives the whole variable domain SAVISQKPSRDICQRGTSLTIQCQVDSQVTMMFWYRQQPGQSLTLIATANQGSEATYESGFVIDKFPISRPNLTFSTLTVSNMSPEDSSIYLCSETVNTEAFFGQGTRLTVV.